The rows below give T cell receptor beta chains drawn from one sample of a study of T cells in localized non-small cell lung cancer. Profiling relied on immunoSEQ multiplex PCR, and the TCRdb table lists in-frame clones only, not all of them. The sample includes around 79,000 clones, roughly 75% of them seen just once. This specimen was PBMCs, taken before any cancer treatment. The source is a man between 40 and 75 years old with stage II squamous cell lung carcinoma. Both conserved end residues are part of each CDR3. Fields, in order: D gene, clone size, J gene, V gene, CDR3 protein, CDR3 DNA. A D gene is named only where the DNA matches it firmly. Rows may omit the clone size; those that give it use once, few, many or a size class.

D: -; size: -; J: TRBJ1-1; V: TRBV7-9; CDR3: CASSLIQGGPEAFF; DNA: TGTGCCAGCAGCTTAATACAGGGAGGCCCTGAAGCTTTCTTT
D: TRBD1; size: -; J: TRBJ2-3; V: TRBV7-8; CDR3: CASSPRGDRGLGTDTQYF; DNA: TGTGCCAGCAGCCCTAGGGGCGACAGGGGGCTGGGGACAGATACGCAGTATTTT
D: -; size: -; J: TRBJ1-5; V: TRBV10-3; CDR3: CASAAGGSNQPQHF; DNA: TGTGCCAGCGCTGCCGGAGGGAGCAATCAGCCCCAGCATTTT
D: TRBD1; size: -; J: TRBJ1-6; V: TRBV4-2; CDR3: CASSPQQGGDNLSPLHF; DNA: TGTGCCAGCAGCCCCCAACAGGGGGGAGATAATCTTTCACCCCTCCACTTT
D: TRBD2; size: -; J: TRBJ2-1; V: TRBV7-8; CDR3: CASSSHRGLAGGSSYNEQFF; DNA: TGTGCCAGCAGCTCGCATCGGGGACTAGCGGGAGGGAGCTCCTACAATGAGCAGTTCTTC
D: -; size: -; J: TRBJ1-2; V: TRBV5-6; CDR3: CASSLFGYGYTF; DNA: TGTGCCAGCAGCTTGTTCGGGTATGGCTACACCTTC
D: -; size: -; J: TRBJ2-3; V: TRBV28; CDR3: CASRSSGAQYF; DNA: TGTGCCAGCAGGTCTTCTGGGGCGCAGTATTTT
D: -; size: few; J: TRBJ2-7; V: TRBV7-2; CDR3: CASSDTTYEQYF; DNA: TGTGCCAGCAGCGATACTACCTACGAGCAGTACTTC
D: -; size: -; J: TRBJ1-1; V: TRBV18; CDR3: CASSSTITGSGTEAFF; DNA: TGTGCCAGCTCATCAACGATTACAGGGTCGGGCACTGAAGCTTTCTTT
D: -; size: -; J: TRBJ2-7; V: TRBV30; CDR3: CAWSVQGGGAYEQYF; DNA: TGTGCCTGGAGTGTACAAGGAGGGGGCGCGTACGAGCAGTACTTC
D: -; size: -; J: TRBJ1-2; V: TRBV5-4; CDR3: CASSPTYDGGGYTF; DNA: TGTGCCAGCAGTCCCACGTATGATGGAGGGGGCTACACCTTC
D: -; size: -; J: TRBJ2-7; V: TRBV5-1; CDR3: CASRYPGSYEQYF; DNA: TGCGCCAGCAGGTACCCGGGGTCCTACGAGCAGTACTTC
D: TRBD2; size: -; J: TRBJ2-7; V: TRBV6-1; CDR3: CASTSGGSPYEQYF; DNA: TGTGCCAGCACTAGCGGGGGATCTCCCTACGAGCAGTACTTC
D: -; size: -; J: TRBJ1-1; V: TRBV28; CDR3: CASSSPGHLPEAFF; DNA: TGTGCCAGCAGTTCACCGGGACACCTTCCTGAAGCTTTCTTT
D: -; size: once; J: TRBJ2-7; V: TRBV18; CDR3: CASSPRDEGQQYF; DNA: TGTGCCAGCTCACCACGGGATGAGGGCCAGCAGTACTTC
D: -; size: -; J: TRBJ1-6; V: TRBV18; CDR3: CASSPRVERKNSPLHF; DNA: TGTGCCAGCTCACCACGGGTAGAGAGAAAAAATTCACCCCTCCACTTT
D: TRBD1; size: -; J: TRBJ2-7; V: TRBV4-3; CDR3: CASSQDGRTGGEQYF; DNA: TGCGCCAGCAGCCAAGATGGCAGGACAGGCGGAGAGCAGTACTTC
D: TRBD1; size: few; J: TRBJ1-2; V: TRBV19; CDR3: CASSFSRDRVNGYTF; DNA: TGTGCCAGTAGTTTCTCCCGGGACAGGGTCAATGGCTACACCTTC
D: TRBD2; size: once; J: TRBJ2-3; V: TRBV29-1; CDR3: CSVEGTSGREADTQYF; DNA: TGCAGCGTTGAAGGGACTAGCGGGAGAGAGGCAGATACGCAGTATTTT
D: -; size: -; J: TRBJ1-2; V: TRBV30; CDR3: CAWRKGGYTF; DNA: TGTGCCTGGAGGAAGGGAGGCTACACCTTC
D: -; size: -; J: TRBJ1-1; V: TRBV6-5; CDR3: CASITDGGRRTEAFF; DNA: TGTGCCAGCATAACCGACGGGGGGAGACGCACTGAAGCTTTCTTT
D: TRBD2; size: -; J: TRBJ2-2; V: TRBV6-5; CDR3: CASSYPLAGGTGELFF; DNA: TGTGCCAGCAGTTACCCCTTGGCGGGGGGCACCGGGGAGCTGTTTTTT
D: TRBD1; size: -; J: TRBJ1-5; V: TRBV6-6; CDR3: CASSSRDRVGQPQHF; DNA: TGTGCCAGCAGTTCCCGGGACAGGGTCGGTCAGCCCCAGCATTTT
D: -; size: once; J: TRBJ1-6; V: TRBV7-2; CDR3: CASSLGLSFKNSPLHF; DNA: TGTGCCAGCAGCTTGGGCTTATCCTTCAAGAATTCACCCCTCCACTTT
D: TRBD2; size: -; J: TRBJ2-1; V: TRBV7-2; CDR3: CASSARLAGNYNEQFF; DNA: TGTGCCAGCAGCGCCAGACTAGCGGGGAACTACAATGAGCAGTTCTTC
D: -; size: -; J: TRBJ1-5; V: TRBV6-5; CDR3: CASSYSSGFGQPQHF; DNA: TGTGCCAGCAGTTACTCGTCTGGCTTCGGGCAGCCCCAGCATTTT
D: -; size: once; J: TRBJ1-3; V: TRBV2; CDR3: CASSGDTLNSGNTIYF; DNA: TGTGCCAGCAGTGGGGACACCCTGAACTCTGGAAACACCATATATTTT
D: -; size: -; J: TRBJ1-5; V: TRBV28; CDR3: CASTLPARRGGNQPQHF; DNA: TGTGCCAGCACCCTTCCCGCCAGAAGGGGTGGCAATCAGCCCCAGCATTTT
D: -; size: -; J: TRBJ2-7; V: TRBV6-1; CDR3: CASRETHGGQYF; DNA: TGTGCCAGTAGAGAGACGCACGGAGGGCAGTACTTC
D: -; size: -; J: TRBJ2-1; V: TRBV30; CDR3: CAWSSALYNEQFF; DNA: TGTGCCTGGTCTAGCGCGCTCTACAATGAGCAGTTCTTC
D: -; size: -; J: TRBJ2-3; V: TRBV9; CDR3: CASSEGTSFLTDTQYF; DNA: TGTGCCAGCAGCGAGGGGACTTCTTTCCTCACAGATACGCAGTATTTT
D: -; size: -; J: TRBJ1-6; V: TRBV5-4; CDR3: CASSRGGARDSPLHF; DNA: TGTGCCAGCAGTAGAGGAGGGGCGCGTGATTCACCCCTCCACTTT
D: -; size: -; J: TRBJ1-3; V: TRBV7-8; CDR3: CASSLDTSGNTIYF; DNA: TGTGCCAGCAGCTTAGATACCTCTGGAAACACCATATATTTT
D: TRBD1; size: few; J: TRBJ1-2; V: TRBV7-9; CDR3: CASSSTGWNGYTF; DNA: TGTGCCAGCAGCTCGACAGGGTGGAATGGCTACACCTTC
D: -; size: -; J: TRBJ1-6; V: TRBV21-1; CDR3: CASSLTPIRQGSPLHF; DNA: TGTGCCAGCAGCCTCACACCGATTCGACAGGGTTCACCCCTCCACTTT
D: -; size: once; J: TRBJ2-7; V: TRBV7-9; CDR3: CASSRSPMLERSYEQYF; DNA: TGTGCCAGCAGTCGGAGTCCTATGTTGGAGAGATCCTACGAGCAGTACTTC
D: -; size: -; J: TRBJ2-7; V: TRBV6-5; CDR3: CASSYSPAGDGPYF; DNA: TGTGCCAGCAGTTACTCTCCCGCGGGTGACGGGCCGTACTTC
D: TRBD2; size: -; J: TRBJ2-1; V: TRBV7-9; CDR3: CASSASGSYNEQFF; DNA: TGTGCCAGCAGCGCTAGCGGGAGCTACAATGAGCAGTTCTTC
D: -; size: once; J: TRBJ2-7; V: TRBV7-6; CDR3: CASSLEAPELDRTYEQYF; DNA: TGTGCCAGCAGCTTAGAAGCGCCTGAATTGGACAGAACCTACGAGCAGTACTTC
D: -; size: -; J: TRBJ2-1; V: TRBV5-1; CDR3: CASSPGAGPNEQFF; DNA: TGCGCCAGCAGCCCGGGAGCGGGTCCTAATGAGCAGTTCTTC
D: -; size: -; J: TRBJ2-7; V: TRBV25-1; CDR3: CASSSQGYEQYF; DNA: TGTGCCAGCAGTTCCCAGGGCTACGAGCAGTACTTC
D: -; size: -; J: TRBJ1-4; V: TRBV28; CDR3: CASGTGSSGEKLFF; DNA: TGTGCCAGCGGAACAGGGAGTAGTGGTGAAAAACTGTTTTTT